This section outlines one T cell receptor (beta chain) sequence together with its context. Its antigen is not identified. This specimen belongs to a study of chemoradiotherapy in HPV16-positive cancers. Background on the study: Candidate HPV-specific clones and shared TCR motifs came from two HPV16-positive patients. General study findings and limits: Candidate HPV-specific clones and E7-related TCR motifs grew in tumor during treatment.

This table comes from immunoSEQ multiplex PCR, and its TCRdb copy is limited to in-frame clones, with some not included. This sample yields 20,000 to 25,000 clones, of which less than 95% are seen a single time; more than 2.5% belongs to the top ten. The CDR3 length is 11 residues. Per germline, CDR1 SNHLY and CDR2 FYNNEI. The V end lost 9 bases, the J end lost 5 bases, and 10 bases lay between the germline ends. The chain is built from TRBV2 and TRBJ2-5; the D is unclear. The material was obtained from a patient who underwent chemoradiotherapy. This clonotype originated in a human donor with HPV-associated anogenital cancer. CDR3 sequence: CARALGETQYF. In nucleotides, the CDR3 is TGTGCCAGAGCCCTAGGGGAGACCCAGTACTTC.